The 27 T cell receptor beta chains below all came from one sample that was sequenced in a study of CD8+CD57+ T cells in acquired aplastic anemia. Both TCR beta VDJ combination and CDR3 sequence profiling were carried out. Genomic DNA was the template for this profiling. TCRdb itself ran the reads through MiXCR, one entry per CDR3 protein. The sample contains about 220,000 distinct CDR3 sequences, around 32% of which appear only once. Sequenced input: sorted CD4+, CD8+, or CD8+CD57+ T cells (not recorded which) from PBMCs. The receptors come from a human donor in good health, serving as a control.

This clonotype was observed many times. This sequence joins TRBV6-1 and TRBJ1-2; no clear D gene. V was pared by 10 bases and J by 2 bases, with 14 bases between. The CDR3 has 13 amino acids. CDR1 MNHNS and CDR2 SASEGT come from the germline V gene. The CDR3 spells CATRRAVNYGYTF. The CDR3 coding sequence is TGTGCCACCAGGCGGGCGGTGAACTATGGCTACACCTTC.

The V call is TRBV5-1, the J call TRBJ2-6, with 7 bases matching TRBD2. Per germline, CDR1 SGHRS and CDR2 YFSETQ. J was trimmed by 0 bases and V by 1 base; bases with no gene match: 4. There are 17 residues in the CDR3. The DNA of the CDR3 is TGCGCCAGCAGCTTGTCCGGGACTAACTCTGGGGCCAACGTCCTGACTTTC. Its protein product is CASSLSGTNSGANVLTF.

Note on this clonotype: A junction end diverges from the germline sequence, so it may reflect a read error. This chain connects TRBV5-1 to TRBJ2-7; 10 bases agree with TRBD1. The CDR3 sequence is 16 residues long. Germline CDR1 SGHRS, CDR2 YFSETQ. As DNA, the CDR3 is TGCGCCAGCAGCTCAATCCGGGACAGGGGACCCTACGTGCAGTACTTC. Translation: CASSSIRDRGPYVQYF.

This clonotype was seen only a few times. The CDR3 coding sequence is TGCAGTGCCAGGACAGGGGGATTTGGAAACACCATATATTTT. Translation: CSARTGGFGNTIYF. The rearrangement joins TRBV20-1 to TRBJ1-3; the match to TRBD1 covers 10 bases. The CDR3 totals 14 residues. The V segment lost 6 bases and the J segment 3 bases; nucleotides outside the gene matches: 5. Germline V gene sequence: CDR1 DFQATT, CDR2 SNEGSKA (reference sequence).

The sample holds many counts of this clonotype. V and J are TRBV10-3 and TRBJ1-1, with D possibly matching TRBD1 (5 bases). V was pared by 10 bases and J by 8 bases, with 20 bases between. CDR3 size: 13 residues. CDR1 is ENHRY, CDR2 SYGVKD, per germline. The CDR3, as DNA: TGTGCCACCACCCCCGGGGGAACCCAAGAAGCTTTCTTT. It codes for CATTPGGTQEAFF.

This clonotype was observed a handful of times. This sequence joins TRBV20-1 and TRBJ1-4; 8 bases are a match to TRBD1. The CDR3 has 13 amino acids. Germline assignment: CDR1 DFQATT and CDR2 SNEGSKA (reference sequence). V lost 1 base, J lost 6 bases, and 1 base stayed unmatched. The CDR3: CSARGTGHEKLFF. CDR3 nucleotides: TGCAGTGCTAGAGGGACAGGGCATGAAAAACTGTTTTTT.

This clonotype has more than one count but fewer than ten. The genes are TRBV28 and TRBJ2-5, with D tentatively TRBD2 (6 bases). The germline V and J ends were trimmed by 6 bases and 4 bases, with 21 bases remaining between them. Germline V lookup: CDR1 MDHEN, CDR2 SYDVKM. This CDR3 has 16 amino acids. CDR3 in amino acids: CASRIGVRGKGETQYF. DNA for the CDR3: TGTGCCAGCAGGATAGGTGTCCGGGGGAAAGGAGAGACCCAGTACTTC.

The table lists this clonotype with many counts. V gene TRBV19 combines with J gene TRBJ1-2; 11 bases map to TRBD1. The CDR3 has 18 residues. Germline CDR1 LNHDA, CDR2 SQIVND (reference sequence). Trimming removed 6 bases from V and 0 bases from J; junction bases left unmatched: 12. CDR3 nucleotide sequence: TGTGCCAGTAGCAGGGCAACTGGACAGGGGGCGTCTAACTATGGCTACACCTTC. This translates into CASSRATGQGASNYGYTF.

Ten or more counts support this clonotype. V is TRBV20-1 and J is TRBJ2-3; D gene unclear. The CDR3 length is 14 residues. CDR1 and CDR2 (germline): DFQATT, SNEGSKA (reference sequence). Trimming took 3 bases from V and 1 from J, leaving 11 bases between them. CDR3 amino acids: CSASSPVGTDTQYF. CDR3 in DNA: TGCAGTGCTAGTTCTCCTGTGGGCACAGATACGCAGTATTTT.

In this sample, this clonotype turned up many times. The J gene is TRBJ1-2, the V gene TRBV6-1; 8 bases map to TRBD1. CDR3 length equals 13 residues. CDR1 MNHNS and CDR2 SASEGT come from the germline V gene. Trimming took 8 bases from V and 3 from J; bases not matched to a gene: 5. CDR3 bases: TGTGCCAGCCGGACAGGGCGAGACTATGGCTACACCTTC. The encoded protein is CASRTGRDYGYTF.

The chain couples TRBV6-1 to TRBJ2-3, with 13 bases aligning to TRBD2. J lost 1 base, V lost 6 bases, and 13 bases had no gene match. The CDR3 loop spans 19 amino acids. Germline lookup yields CDR1 MNHNS and CDR2 SASEGT. The CDR3 sequence is CASRRLAGGNTGGTDTQYF. The DNA for the CDR3 is TGTGCCAGCAGAAGACTAGCGGGAGGCAATACCGGTGGCACAGATACGCAGTATTTT.

There are a few counts of this clonotype. The V gene is TRBV7-9, the J gene TRBJ1-5; no clear D gene. Per the germline V gene, CDR1 is SEHNR and CDR2 is FQNEAQ (reference sequence). Trimming cost V 4 bases and J 7 bases, with 8 bases left between them. The CDR3 contains 12 residues. CDR3: CASSSTAQPQHF. In DNA, the CDR3 is TGTGCCAGCAGCTCAACAGCCCAGCCCCAGCATTTT.

J is TRBJ1-6 and V is TRBV19, with D possibly being TRBD1 (5 bases). Germline V gene lookup returns CDR1 LNHDA and CDR2 SQIVND (reference sequence). Trimming removed 5 bases from V and 10 bases from J, with 18 bases in between. The CDR3 totals 15 residues. The DNA for the CDR3 is TGTGCCAGTAGTCTAAACCGGGACGAGCGCTCACCCCTCCACTTT. Translation: CASSLNRDERSPLHF.

This sequence joins TRBV29-1 and TRBJ1-4, with D perhaps TRBD1 (5 bases). Germline loops: CDR1 SQVTM, CDR2 ANQGSEA. V dropped 4 bases and J dropped 6 bases, with 12 bases sitting between them. This CDR3 is built from 13 residues. CDR3 protein: CSVGRTGDEKLFF. The CDR3 DNA reads TGCAGCGTTGGGAGGACGGGGGATGAAAAACTGTTTTTT. Using reference TRBV29-1 and TRBJ1-4 for the parts outside the CDR3, the full variable domain is SAVISQKPSRDICQRGTSLTIQCQVDSQVTMMFWYRQQPGQSLTLIATANQGSEATYESGFVIDKFPISRPNLTFSTLTVSNMSPEDSSIYLCSVGRTGDEKLFFGSGTQLSVL.

This clonotype appeared a few times. In DNA form, the CDR3 reads TGTGCCAGCAGCCAAGCCGGGACTAGCGTGACAGATACGCAGTATTTT. Protein: CASSQAGTSVTDTQYF. The rearrangement joins TRBV4-2 to TRBJ2-3; the match to TRBD2 covers 10 bases. CDR1 is LGHNA, CDR2 YNFKEQ, per germline. V gave up 1 base and J gave up 3 bases; unmatched junction bases: 4. The CDR3 spans 16 residues.

This clonotype was counted ten times or more. The chain is built from TRBV24-1 and TRBJ2-5; possibly TRBD1 or TRBD2 for D (5 bases each). The CDR3 spans 12 residues. The germline V gene has CDR1 KGHDR and CDR2 SFDVKD. Trimming took off 9 bases at V and 2 bases at J, with 9 bases between the two ends. The CDR3 DNA reads as TGTGCCACCGGGGACCGTCAAGAGACCCAGTACTTC. Encoded protein: CATGDRQETQYF.

This chain joins TRBV15 and TRBJ2-7; 8 bases align to TRBD2. CDR1 and CDR2 from the germline V gene are LNHNV and YYDKDF (reference sequence). J lost 7 bases, V lost 3 bases, and 17 bases had no gene match. The CDR3 is 17 residues long. This CDR3 reads CATSSQAKGTRVVEQYF. In nucleotides, the CDR3 is TGTGCCACCAGCAGCCAAGCCAAGGGGACTAGAGTGGTAGAGCAGTACTTC.

This clonotype was counted only a few times. The rearrangement uses TRBV10-3 and TRBJ2-1; possible D gene TRBD1, 6 bases. The V gene's germline CDR1 is ENHRY and CDR2 SYGVKD. CDR3 length: 12 amino acids. V dropped 7 bases and J dropped 7 bases, with 11 bases sitting between them. CDR3 region: CAIKGDTNEQFF. CDR3 coding DNA: TGTGCCATCAAGGGGGATACGAATGAGCAGTTCTTC.

This clonotype came up many times. The chain couples TRBV9 to TRBJ2-7; the D gene is possibly TRBD2 (5 bases). CDR1 and CDR2 (germline): SGDLS, YYNGEE. This CDR3 is 14 amino acids long. Trimming pared 2 bases from V and 3 bases from J, leaving 12 bases between. CDR3 in amino acids: CASSVGGSNYEQYF. The CDR3, as DNA: TGTGCCAGCAGCGTCGGAGGTTCAAACTACGAGCAGTACTTC.

This chain connects TRBV9 to TRBJ1-4, with D possibly being TRBD1 (5 bases). The CDR3 covers 18 residues. Germline loops: CDR1 SGDLS, CDR2 YYNGEE. V lost 4 bases, J lost 0 bases, and 19 bases lay in between. The CDR3 sequence is CASSRRPAWGSTNEKLFF. The CDR3 DNA sequence: TGTGCCAGCAGCCGCCGACCGGCCTGGGGGTCAACTAATGAAAAACTGTTTTTT.

The chain recombines TRBV18 with TRBJ2-3, with TRBD1 as a possible D gene (6 bases). Germline CDR1 and CDR2: KGHSH and LQKENI. The ends were cut back, 3 bases at V and 4 bases at J, with 14 bases in the middle. The CDR3 totals 15 residues. CDR3 sequence reads: CASSPYRATPDTQYF. CDR3 sequence (DNA): TGTGCCAGCTCACCCTACAGGGCTACCCCAGATACGCAGTATTTT.

This clonotype came up many times. The rearrangement links TRBV5-1 to TRBJ1-1; the D is unclear. V lost 0 bases and J 4 bases, leaving 10 bases between the germline ends. Germline V gene data show CDR1 as SGHRS and CDR2 as YFSETQ. This CDR3 region has 14 residues. The CDR3 bases are TGCGCCAGCAGCTTGGGGCACCAGGCCACTGAAGCTTTCTTT. Its translation is CASSLGHQATEAFF. The variable domain in full, with the rest retrieved from reference TRBV5-1 and TRBJ1-1, is KAGVTQTPRYLIKTRGQQVTLSCSPISGHRSVSWYQQTPGQGLQFLFEYFSETQRNKGNFPGRFSGRQFSNSRSEMNVSTLELGDSALYLCASSLGHQATEAFFGQGTRLTVV.

This clonotype was observed a handful of times. This chain connects TRBV5-6 to TRBJ1-6; D uncertain. Trimming cost V 5 bases and J 3 bases, with 15 bases left between them. CDR3 size: 16 residues. The germline V gene has CDR1 SGHDT and CDR2 YYEEEE. The CDR3 loop reads CASSLYGRNYNSPLHF. The CDR3 nucleotides are TGTGCCAGCAGTTTGTACGGACGGAACTATAATTCACCCCTCCACTTT.

The chain couples TRBV2 to TRBJ1-3, with 8 bases identical to TRBD1. After removal of 7 bases from V and 3 bases from J, the junction contained 2 bases not matched to a gene. The germline V gene encodes CDR1 SNHLY and CDR2 FYNNEI. The CDR3 consists of 13 residues. Written as DNA, the CDR3 is TGTGCCAGCATGGGGACAGGTGGAAACACCATATATTTT. This sequence encodes CASMGTGGNTIYF.

This clonotype came up a few times. This sequence joins TRBV10-3 and TRBJ1-6; D unresolved. With 6 bases removed from V and 8 bases from J, the gap between germline ends came to 8 bases. The CDR3 loop spans 12 amino acids. Germline V gene data show CDR1 as ENHRY and CDR2 as SYGVKD. For the CDR3, the DNA is TGTGCCATCAGGGAGGAGGATTCACCCCTCCACTTT. Its protein product is CAIREEDSPLHF.

This clonotype turned up a few times. The CDR3, as DNA: TGTGCCACCAGCAGAGAAGTAGGGAGGGACGGGGAGCTGTTTTTT. Translated, it gives CATSREVGRDGELFF. The chain employs TRBV15 and TRBJ2-2, with TRBD2 matching 7 bases. The length of the CDR3 is 15 residues. Germline CDR1 reads LNHNV; CDR2 reads YYDKDF (reference sequence). Trimming removed 0 bases from V and 7 bases from J; junction bases left unmatched: 5.

The chain combines TRBV5-1 with TRBJ2-3; D ambiguous. The V gene lost 7 bases and the J gene lost 5 bases, with 8 bases spanning the gap. The germline CDR1 and CDR2 sequences are SGHRS and YFSETQ. This CDR3 is built from 11 residues. The CDR3 reads CASQLLDTQYF. DNA for the CDR3: TGCGCCAGCCAACTTCTAGATACGCAGTATTTT. Drawing the rest from reference TRBV5-1 and TRBJ2-3, the complete variable domain is KAGVTQTPRYLIKTRGQQVTLSCSPISGHRSVSWYQQTPGQGLQFLFEYFSETQRNKGNFPGRFSGRQFSNSRSEMNVSTLELGDSALYLCASQLLDTQYFGPGTRLTVL.